These 3 T cell receptor beta chains were all obtained from the same sample, sequenced in a study of blood T cells in healthy people across ages. Combining a sample-barcoded 5' primer with a J-beta primer mix, a second PCR ran for roughly 6 to 12 cycles. TCRdb re-derived calls from the 5' RACE reads in MiXCR, one entry per CDR3 protein. The table shows about 840,000 distinct CDR3 sequences, with about 28% occurring only once. These data were likewise used in another study, on T cells of mothers and their children.

Specimen: blood. Receptors were obtained from a woman aged 35 to 49 in good health.

This clonotype was found a few times. The V call is TRBV5-1, the J call TRBJ1-4, with D unresolved. Germline CDR1 SGHRS, CDR2 YFSETQ. This CDR3 contains 14 residues. Trimming took 2 bases from V and 7 from J, leaving 12 bases between them. CDR3 sequence: CASSFDGFSEKLFF. The CDR3 DNA sequence: TGCGCCAGCAGCTTTGACGGTTTTAGTGAAAAACTGTTTTTT.

A note on this clonotype: This may stem from a read error, because a much larger clone lies one nucleotide away. The chain couples TRBV6-2 or TRBV6-3 to TRBJ2-1; D perhaps matches TRBD2 (5 bases). In germline, CDR1 is MNHEY, CDR2 SVGEGT. The length of the CDR3 is 18 residues. CDR3: CAGSYPLSAAGSYNEQFF. The CDR3, as DNA: TGTGCCGGCAGTTACCCTCTAAGCGCGGCGGGCTCCTACAATGAGCAGTTCTTC.

This clonotype was counted only a few times. CDR3 DNA sequence: TGTGCCACCAGCAGAGGGGACAGCAGTGGTGGAAACACCATATATTTT. It codes for CATSRGDSSGGNTIYF. The rearrangement joins TRBV15 to TRBJ1-3; 7 bases agree with TRBD1. Trimming at V came to 1 base and at J to 3 bases, leaving 6 bases not matched to a gene. The CDR3 spans 16 residues. Germline CDR1 reads LNHNV; CDR2 reads YYDKDF (reference sequence).